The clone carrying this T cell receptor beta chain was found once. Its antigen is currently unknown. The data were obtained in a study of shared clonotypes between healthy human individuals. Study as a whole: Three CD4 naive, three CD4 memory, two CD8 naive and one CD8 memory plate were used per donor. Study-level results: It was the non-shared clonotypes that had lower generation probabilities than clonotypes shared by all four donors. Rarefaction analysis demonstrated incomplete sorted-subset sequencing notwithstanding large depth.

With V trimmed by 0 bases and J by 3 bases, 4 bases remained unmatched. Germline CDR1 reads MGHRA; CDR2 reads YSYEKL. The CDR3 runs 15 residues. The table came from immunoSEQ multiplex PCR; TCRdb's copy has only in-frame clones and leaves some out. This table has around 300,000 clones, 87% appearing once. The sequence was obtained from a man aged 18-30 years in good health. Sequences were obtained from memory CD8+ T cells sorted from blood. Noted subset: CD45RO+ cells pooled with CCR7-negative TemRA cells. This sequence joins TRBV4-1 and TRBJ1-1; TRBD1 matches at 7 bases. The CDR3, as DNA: TGCGCCAGCAGCCAAGATGAGAGGGGGCACACTGAAGCTTTCTTT. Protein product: CASSQDERGHTEAFF.